This T cell receptor (beta chain) was recorded in a study of cytomegalovirus exposure and HLA in healthy donors. The study, taken as a whole, reports: Later analysis identified several of the most significant clusters that appeared linked to common viral pathogens.

Concerning this clone itself: Its antigen is undetermined.

The CDR3 runs to 17 residues. Germline trimming cut 0 bases from V and 8 bases from J; bases unmatched to any gene: 10. CDR1 and CDR2 from the germline V gene are SEHNR and FQNEAQ (reference sequence). The PCR was carried out with 60 Vbeta primers and 13 Jbeta primers. The data were produced by immunoSEQ multiplex PCR, yet TCRdb's version contains in-frame clones alone and is incomplete. Of 95,000 to 150,000 clones in the sample, roughly three fifths were seen once. This sequence joins TRBV7-9 and TRBJ1-4, with 9 nucleotides matching TRBD1. Sequencing was carried out using PBMCs. The TCR was taken from a woman in her thirties or forties in good health and CMV-seropositive. CDR3 bases: TGTGCCAGCAGCTTAGCCCAGGGGACAGGGAGGAACGAAAAACTGTTTTTT. This translates into CASSLAQGTGRNEKLFF.